A single TCR beta chain is shown here with its context. This clonotype has a handful of counts. It lacks a known antigen. Base qualities were left out, and no much larger clone turns up one base away. Every donor in the study was a healthy Caucasian. Three pairs of female monozygotic twins, all aged about 18 to 29 years, were included in the twin cohort. CD4+ and CD8+ T cell populations were isolated with positive isolation kits from Invitrogen. This sample was included in a study of identical twins listed by TCRdb under 2016. At the level of the whole study: The study deep-sequenced TCR alpha and beta repertoires from monozygotic twins, unrelated adults of various ages and cord blood to test whether fetal clonotypes persist. Replicate twin experiments were performed at different times using different library preparation protocols to rule out contamination. Overall results and qualifications from the work: A weaker excess of twin sharing was found in beta out-of-frame sequences because the signal-to-noise ratio was lowered by fewer shared sequences. Compared with coincidental sharing between unrelated individuals, an excess of low generation-probability sequences was observed among out-of-frame TCR alpha sequences shared between twins. Because the same donors could not be followed over many years, conclusions were based on cross-sectional statistical analysis. Zero-insertion analyses could be partly confounded by invariant T cells such as MAIT and iNKT, though diverse VJ usage argued against such confounding for most clonotypes. Fewer insertions were carried by abundant cord blood beta clonotypes, a similar but weaker trend appeared in young adult naive repertoires, and no such trend appeared in memory repertoires. Out-of-frame TCR alpha sharing in monozygotic twins was systematically underestimated by recombination models, whereas sharing between unrelated individuals was in agreement with the recombination models.

V loses 7 bases at its end and J loses 5 bases; junction bases beyond the gene matches: 7. CDR1 and CDR2, per the germline V gene, are KGHDR and SFDVKD. Measured from the cysteine to the phenylalanine, the CDR3 is 14 residues long. Left in the record is the CDR3 DNA by itself, 42 bases read in frame from the first base. Library method: 5' RACE. Sequencing instrument: Illumina HiSeq 2000. A universal primer binding site was introduced by template switching, and a unique molecular identifier was present in the final cDNA, enabling accurate counting of TCR cDNA molecules. First-strand cDNA for TCR alpha and beta chains was synthesized from specific primers in the conserved constant-segment region. Each cDNA library was double barcoded, with a SMART-Mk sample barcode plus Illumina barcodes, to control for contamination. TruSeq adapter sequences along with Illumina sample barcodes were introduced in two successive PCR steps. TCR alpha and beta cDNA libraries were sequenced on the Illumina HiSeq platform with custom primers. Under the source paper's analysis protocol: MiGEC processed the raw reads to extract unique molecular identifiers, while MiXCR was used to determine the CDR3 positions. Recombination models were inferred per individual with the repgenHMM and IGoR tools using an EM algorithm. The tcR package in R was used for shared clonotype analysis, with sharing normalized by the product of cloneset sizes. Out-of-frame nonproductive sequences were analyzed to study raw recombination free of thymic and clonal selection effects. TCRdb took the public reads, trimmed them with fastp at Q25, ran MiXCR for clone calling and kept in-frame beta chains. For every CDR3 protein sequence, its rows merge into one entry that carries the most common genes and DNA. Here the V and J calls rest on TCRdb's processing, not on the authors' analysis. The sample table records 500,000 or so distinct CDR3 sequences; 12% to 15% of these occur just once. The ten largest clones take up about 0.52% of the sample.

These same data were also listed under a study on yellow fever vaccine responses in identical twins. Drawing on the second study: According to the authors, the vaccine-induced T cell response in identical twins seemed to be partly convergent and partly specific to each individual. Focusing on identical twins, the study followed the T cell clones that responded to the vaccine, and did so with precision.

Recombination connected TRBV24-1 to TRBJ2-1; TRBD1 matches 7 bases in the middle. The sequencing input was CD4+ T cells sorted from blood. The TCR originated in a woman aged 18-29 years in good health. In nucleotide form, the sequence is TGTGCCACCAGAGGACAGGCCGGGGACAATGAGCAGTTCTTC. Translated, it reads CATRGQAGDNEQFF.